This T cell receptor (beta chain) was profiled in a study of T cell responses to AZD1222 COVID-19 vaccine (dated by TCRdb to about 2021). Broadly, across the study: AZD1222 recipients with second doses at about 4 weeks or about 12 weeks were pooled, because spike-specific TCR depth and breadth did not differ between schedules. Trial participants were enrolled by age into 18-55, 56-69 and 70-plus year subgroups, with approximately 160, 26 and 62 TCR-sequenced participants respectively. TCR sequencing was performed for 233 trial participants, of whom 200 to 220 were given two doses of AZD1222 and roughly 25 were given two doses of MenACWY control vaccine.

V is shortened by 2 bases, J by 7 bases, and the region joining them spans 14 bases. The CDR3, cysteine through phenylalanine, is 14 amino acids long. Here the CDR3 DNA is all that survives: 42 bases in frame from base 1. The germline V gene gives CDR1 as SGHVS and CDR2 as FQNEAQ. Broader findings and caveats from the paper: Participants were mostly white British, with more females than males. The authors suggested clonal diversity may have been underestimated. Because no day 14 peak-response samples were available, the repertoires could be characterized only after the peak T cell response. In the small 56-69-year group, the increase in depth fell short of significance, most likely because of low power. After two AZD1222 doses, spike-specific TCR breadth and depth were significantly higher than at day 0 and than in MenACWY recipients. Conclusions about previously exposed vaccinees are limited because only five or six AZD1222 recipients were SARS-CoV-2 seropositive at baseline. The whole spike protein was spanned by vaccine-associated CD4 TCRs, and dominant responses were seen in regions 160-218 and 743-854. Reportedly, almost half of the unique spike-specific TCRs recognized epitopes lying outside the regions that are mutated in the B.1.351 and B.1.1.7 variants.

With regard to this clone: What this receptor recognizes is not known. Within one base of it there is no much larger clone, and no base qualities were kept.

The CDR3 regions of human TCRbeta chains were analyzed by immunosequencing. Under the source paper's analysis protocol: Repertoire TCRs were checked for matches against a reference library of SARS-CoV-2-specific TCRs that had been generated using the MIRA antigen-specificity platform. Breadth meant the fraction of unique TCRs that were SARS-CoV-2-associated, whereas depth meant the fraction of total T cells that were SARS-CoV-2-associated. Using the MIRA data, every spike-specific TCR was mapped to the spike region that the TCR reacted to and assigned to either a CD4 or a CD8 class. Log10-transformed breadth and depth values were compared by one-way ANOVA with Sidak's multiple comparisons tests. TCRdb limited this immuneACCESS table to in-frame rearrangements with V and J called. A share of clones is missing; checked studies link under half to unresolved V genes, and the rest is unexplained. The V and J calls and clone size were taken over from that table, and D and trimming were inferred from the DNA. This sample gives 160,000 or so clones in total; roughly nine tenths of them show up just once. The ten largest account for around 1.6% of the sample.

In the paper's terms, the time point label means: baseline before first vaccination. Samples from vaccinated people were obtained from the UK trials COV001 and COV002, which included a single-blind randomized controlled phase 2/3 trial of AZD1222 (ChAdOx1 nCoV-19) in healthy adults. For TCRbeta chain sequencing, PBMC samples from trial participants were taken at day 0 and at day 28 after the second dose. This receptor was taken from an adult in good health. The chain is made from TRBV7-8 and TRBJ1-1; TRBD1 might be the D gene, on 6 matching bases. This sample comprised peripheral blood, obtained on day 0 of AZD1222 vaccination. CDR3 reads: CASSLTWQGREAFF. The DNA sequence is TGTGCCAGCAGCTTAACGTGGCAGGGGCGTGAAGCTTTCTTT.